This TCR beta chain was identified in a study of blood T cell repertoires in COVID-19. Background on the study: Donors in the United States, Italy and Spain gave samples during acute or convalescent COVID-19. Sources were T cells, B-cell-depleted T cells, or PBMCs; the material itself was cDNA or gDNA.

Looked up from germline, CDR1 is LGHNT and CDR2 is FRNRAP. The junction had 8 bases not matched to a gene; V was cut back by 6 bases and J by 6 bases. The CDR3 is 14 amino acids. Methods used by the authors: Amplification from reference gene primers served as the basis for estimated nucleated cell counts. Some clones are missing from TCRdb's copy, which holds only in-frame ones; the method was immunoSEQ multiplex PCR. The V and J calls and clone size are taken from that table; D and trimming were inferred from the DNA. The sample comprises around 25,000 clones, about 87% of which are singletons, and about 25% rests with the top ten. A single count supports this clone.

This receptor was obtained from a human donor with active COVID-19. The donor label of this sample is uncertain. The sample was peripheral blood. This chain joins TRBV12-5 and TRBJ1-2, with 9 positions matching TRBD1. The CDR3 sequence: CASGRGQGMDGYTF. In DNA form, the CDR3 reads TGTGCTAGTGGACGCGGACAGGGGATGGATGGCTACACCTTC.